This T cell receptor (beta chain) was recovered during a study of shared clonotypes between healthy human individuals. This clone was seen only once. V shed 5 bases and J shed 6 bases, with 16 bases lying between them. CDR3 length equals 15 residues. Germline V lookup: CDR1 SGHTA, CDR2 FQGNSA. TCRdb keeps only in-frame clones here, not all; method: immunoSEQ multiplex PCR. The data hold roughly 2.6 million clones, with around 94% observed a single time. Sequencing used naive CD4+ T cells sorted from blood. Subset given: CD45RA+ positively selected. The TCR sequence derives from a man aged 18-30 years in good health. The chain employs TRBV7-2 and TRBJ1-4; TRBD1 is a possible D gene (5 bases). The CDR3 DNA sequence: TGTGCCAGCAGCCTAACCGGGGGTGAATATGAAAAACTGTTTTTT. It codes for CASSLTGGEYEKLFF.